This T cell receptor beta chain originates from a study of human T cells and chemical hapten exposure (dated by TCRdb to the early 2020s). Regarding the study in general: For sensitization, 2% DPC in acetone was applied to a 2 cm by 2 cm area of upper inner arm skin. The study tracked peripheral blood TCR repertoire changes in vivo during primary and secondary sensitization to the hapten diphenylcyclopropenone (DPC) in alopecia patients. For TCR sequencing, blood came from some 31 alopecia patients at anywhere from one to four time points (pre-sensitization, 2, 6 and 24 weeks). Libraries were pooled for sequencing, and per-sample TCR yields varied mainly because of small differences in library volumes within the pool. The patient cohort, mostly female, included alopecia areata with under or over 50% scalp involvement, alopecia totalis and alopecia universalis. Weekly therapeutic DPC doses were additionally applied to the scalp of patients throughout the roughly 24-week study period. Patient blood was sampled pre-sensitization (week 0) and at 2, 6 and about 24 weeks after DPC sensitization. Patch testing was done on the upper back using Finn chambers containing 0.01% DPC, and results were scored after 6 days according to International Contact Dermatitis Research Group standards. On the study overall, not on this receptor specifically: After repeated subsampling, changes were observed in the strength of the expansion versus patch-test correlation and in the threshold at which the correlation became significant. All patients had alopecia, a presumed autoimmune disease, so their immune response might differ from that of healthy individuals. Significantly more large CDR3 similarity clusters were formed by expanded TCRs than by pre-sensitization or healthy control sets, consistent with antigen-driven responses. DPC sensitization did not change how many TCRs were above 1 in 1000 frequency, and no evidence was found of alterations in global repertoire structure. The number of PT1 expanded TCRs positively correlated with patch test score, significant at thresholds 8, 16 and 32 but not 4.

The sample's time point label, in plain terms: patch test 1, 2 weeks after DPC sensitization. The sample's treatment or condition label, decoded: therapeutic diphenylcyclopropenone sensitization with weekly scalp DPC. At every patch-test visit, the blood draw took place before the patch test was put on. Patients were eligible if aged 18 to 70, diagnosed with alopecia and judged suitable for DPC therapy, and pregnant patients were excluded. Total RNA was isolated from unfractionated whole blood collected in Tempus Blood RNA tubes. The CDR3 spans 11 residues, from the cysteine through the phenylalanine. The only DNA kept is the CDR3, 33 bases in frame from the first base. In the germline V gene, CDR1 corresponds to SQVTM and CDR2 to ANQGSEA. At the junction V is shortened by 4 bases and J by 8 bases, with 11 bases in between. A few counts support this clonotype. Its target antigen remains unknown. No base quality values were provided; no much bigger clone lies one nucleotide off.

Library preparation employed RACE. The instrument was a NextSeq 500. During library preparation, unique molecular identifiers were attached to individual cDNA molecules so that TCRs could be counted in a quantitative, reproducible way. Each blood RNA sample was used to sequence both TCR alpha and TCR beta chains. The original methods were these. Samples had a median of about 96,000 TCRs, with a range from about 23,224 to 750,000. The Decombinator software suite was used to annotate V, J and CDR3 in the TCR reads. For PS versus PT1 abundance plots, all samples were subsampled to the same number of TCRs (28,000). Expanded TCRs were defined as absent before sensitization and observed at least eight times at the 2-week time point. Using fastp at Q25 and MiXCR, TCRdb reprocessed the public reads and kept productive beta chains. Identical CDR3 protein sequences are pooled into one entry, listed with their most common genes and DNA. The V and J calls shown here were made by TCRdb, not taken from the authors' results. The sample table holds approximately 350,000 distinct CDR3 sequences, of which about 7% were seen once. The ten largest clones add up to roughly 7.9% of the sample.

This clonotype originated in a woman between 18 and 30 years old with alopecia areata. Some clones in this sample may be carry-over from other donors' samples. The chain is assembled from TRBV29-1 and TRBJ1-2, and TRBD1 may be the D gene, going by 5 matching bases. The sequences come from whole blood, collected in connection with sensitization to the hapten diphenylcyclopropenone (DPC). The CDR3 has the sequence CSVVAGQGYTF. In nucleotide form, the sequence is TGCAGCGTTGTGGCAGGGCAAGGCTACACCTTC.